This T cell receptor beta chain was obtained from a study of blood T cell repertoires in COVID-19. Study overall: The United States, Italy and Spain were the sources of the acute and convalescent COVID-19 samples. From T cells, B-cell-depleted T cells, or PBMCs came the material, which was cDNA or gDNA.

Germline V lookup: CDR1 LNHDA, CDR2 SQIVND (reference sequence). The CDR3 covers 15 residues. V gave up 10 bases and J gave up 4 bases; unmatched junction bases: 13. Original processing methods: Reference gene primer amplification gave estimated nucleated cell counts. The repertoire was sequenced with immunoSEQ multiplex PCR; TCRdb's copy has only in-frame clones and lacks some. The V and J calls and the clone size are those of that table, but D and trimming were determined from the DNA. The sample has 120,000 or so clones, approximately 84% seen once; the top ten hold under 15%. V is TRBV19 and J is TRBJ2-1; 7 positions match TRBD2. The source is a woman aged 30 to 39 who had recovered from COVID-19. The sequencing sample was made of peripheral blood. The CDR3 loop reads CATKTSGSGYNEQFF. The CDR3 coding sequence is TGTGCCACTAAAACCTCCGGTAGCGGGTACAATGAGCAGTTCTTC.